This T cell receptor (beta chain) is from a study of identical twins. The sample holds a few counts of this clonotype. As yet, its antigen is unknown. Findings of the study overall: Compared with models, monozygotic twins showed more out-of-frame TCR alpha sharing. When twins shared out-of-frame alpha sequences, those sequences had excess low generation probability.

A universal primer site arose from template switching, and cDNA bore unique molecular identifiers. TCRdb reanalysed the 5' RACE reads using MiXCR and keeps one entry per CDR3 protein. The repertoire holds about 810,000 distinct CDR3 sequences, with about 12% as singletons. The CDR3 length is 17 residues. Trimming pared 0 bases from V and 1 base from J, leaving 13 bases between. Germline CDR1 SGDLS, CDR2 YYNGEE. This same sample was also part of a study on yellow fever vaccine responses in identical twins. That investigation notes: In identical twins, vaccine T cell responses appeared partly shared and partly individual.

The clonotype was recovered from a woman aged 18 to 35 in good health. The rearrangement joins TRBV9 to TRBJ2-2, with D tentatively TRBD2 (5 bases). The sequenced material came from PBMCs. CDR3 sequence: CASSVALRELNTGELFF. The CDR3 DNA follows: TGTGCCAGCAGCGTAGCTCTGAGGGAGCTGAACACCGGGGAGCTGTTTTTT.